The source of this T cell receptor beta chain is a study of blood T cell repertoires in COVID-19 (dated by TCRdb to the early 2020s). Looking at the study overall: Collaborator samples came from the United States, Italy and Spain and covered acute and convalescent phases of COVID-19. Nearly every sample came with metadata listing a de-identified subject ID, COVID-19 status, age in years and sex. Where available, HLA class I and class II types were taken from metadata supplied by the sample provider and were not determined by assay-based typing. The material from the prospective study consisted of cDNA or gDNA derived from T cells, B-cell-depleted T cells, or PBMCs. The samples were drawn from the first 160 participants of the ongoing ImmuneRACE study and from 1,254 subjects provided by 6 global collaborators. Subjects who had been exposed to COVID-19, were actively infected with it, or had recovered from it provided the deeply sampled blood TCRbeta repertoires that made up the dataset. The repertoires were released in a freely available public database meant as a resource for research on the immune response to SARS-CoV-2. The paper's findings and limits, for the study overall: Clinical and demographic metadata were provided uncurated, with the amount varying by source and participant.

The immunoSEQ Assay, a bias-controlled multiplex PCR, was used to amplify TCRbeta CDR3 regions from genomic DNA. Per the original workflow: Within the assay, amplification of reference gene primers was used to estimate how many nucleated cells each sample contained. Sequence reads were collapsed and filtered to measure the absolute abundance of every unique TCRbeta CDR3 rearrangement. Productive Simpson clonality was computed per sample as the square root of Simpson's diversity index over productive rearrangements. The table comes from immuneACCESS by way of TCRdb, which keeps in-frame sequences with V and J called. Part of the clones is missing from these tables; in studies checked, under half for an unresolved V gene and the rest for unknown reasons. That table furnishes V, J and clone size, whereas the DNA furnished D and trimming. Within this sample are about 120,000 clones, with roughly 89% of them counted one time only. About 2.1% of the sample is in the top ten clones.

CDR1 SQVTM and CDR2 ANQGSEA were looked up in the germline V gene. The CDR3 numbers 14 residues from cysteine through phenylalanine. Only CDR3 DNA is held: 42 bases, read in frame from base 1. V loses 1 base at its end and J loses 9 bases; junction bases beyond the gene matches: 11. To note about this clone: Its antigen remains unidentified. Within one base of it there is no much larger clone, and no base qualities were kept.

Each collaborating institution followed its own protocols to collect whole blood in K2EDTA tubes. Collaborator samples were shipped for TCRbeta analysis as frozen whole blood, isolated PBMCs, or DNA extracted from either sample type. Here the chain combines TRBV29-1 and TRBJ2-7, with 8 central nucleotides matching TRBD2. Sequencing input: peripheral blood. This TCR was recovered from a woman in her forties or fifties with acute or convalescent COVID-19. The CDR3 corresponds to CSVEGGGPIASQYF. The DNA sequence is TGCAGCGTTGAAGGCGGGGGGCCGATCGCGTCGCAGTACTTC.